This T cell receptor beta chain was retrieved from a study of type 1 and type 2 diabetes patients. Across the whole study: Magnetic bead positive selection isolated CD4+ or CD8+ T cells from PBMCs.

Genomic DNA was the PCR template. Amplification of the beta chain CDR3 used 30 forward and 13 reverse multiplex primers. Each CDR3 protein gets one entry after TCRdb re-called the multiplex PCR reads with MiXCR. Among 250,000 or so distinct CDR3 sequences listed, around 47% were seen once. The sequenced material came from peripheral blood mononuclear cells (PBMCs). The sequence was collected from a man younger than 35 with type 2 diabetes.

DNA of the CDR3: TGTGCCAGCAGCGTAGCCGCATGGGATACGCAGTATTTT. Its translation is CASSVAAWDTQYF. V usage is TRBV10-3 and J usage is TRBJ2-3; D is ambiguous. This CDR3 contains 13 residues. Trimming stripped 10 bases from V and 6 bases from J, with 17 bases between. The germline V gene has CDR1 ENHRY and CDR2 SYGVKD.